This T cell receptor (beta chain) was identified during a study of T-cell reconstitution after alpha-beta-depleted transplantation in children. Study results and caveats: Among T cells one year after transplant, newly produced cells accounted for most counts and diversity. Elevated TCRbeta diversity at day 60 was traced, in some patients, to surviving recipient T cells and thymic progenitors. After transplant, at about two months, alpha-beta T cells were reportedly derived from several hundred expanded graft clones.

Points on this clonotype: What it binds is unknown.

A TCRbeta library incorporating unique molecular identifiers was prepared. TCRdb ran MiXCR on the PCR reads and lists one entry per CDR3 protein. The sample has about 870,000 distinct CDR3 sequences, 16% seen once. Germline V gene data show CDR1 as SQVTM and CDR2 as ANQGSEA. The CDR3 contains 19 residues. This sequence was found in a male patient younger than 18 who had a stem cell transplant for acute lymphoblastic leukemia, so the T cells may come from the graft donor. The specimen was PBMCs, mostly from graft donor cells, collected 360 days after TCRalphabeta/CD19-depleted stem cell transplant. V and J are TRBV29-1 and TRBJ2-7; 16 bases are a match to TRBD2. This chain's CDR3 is CGASDPGLAGGPSSYEQYF. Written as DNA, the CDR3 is TGCGGCGCCTCTGATCCGGGACTAGCGGGAGGGCCGAGCTCCTACGAGCAGTACTTC.